This TCR beta chain was sequenced for a study of blood T cell repertoires in COVID-19. Across the study: T cells, B-cell-depleted T cells, or PBMCs provided the cDNA or gDNA that served as material.

The CDR3 is 11 residues long. Per the germline V gene, CDR1 is SGHVS and CDR2 is FNYEAQ. V gave up 5 bases and J gave up 4 bases, with 5 bases separating them. Produced via immunoSEQ multiplex PCR; TCRdb's table is partial and in-frame only. The sample has roughly 200,000 clones, 83% seen once. The clonotype originates from a man aged 35-49 years with active or convalescent COVID-19. Sequencing was carried out using peripheral blood. V is TRBV7-6 and J is TRBJ2-5; the D is unclear. The DNA of the CDR3 is TGTGCCAGCAGCCGCGCAGAGACCCAGTACTTC. Translated, it gives CASSRAETQYF. The variable domain in full, with the rest retrieved from reference TRBV7-6 and TRBJ2-5, is GAGVSQSPRYKVTKRGQDVALRCDPISGHVSLYWYRQALGQGPEFLTYFNYEAQQDKSGLPNDRFSAERPEGSISTLTIQRTEQRDSAMYRCASSRAETQYFGPGTRLLVL.